This T cell receptor (beta chain) was found in a study of cytotoxic CD8 clonotypes in ibrutinib-treated CLL. The wider study: Partial responses totalled approximately 25 and complete responses 2; after median around 72 months, approximately 15 remained remitted and around twelve progressed. Whole-study findings and limits: Clonality rose at ibrutinib response and fell back toward baseline at progression. Researchers report that baseline clonality outpaced age-matched healthy donors and tracked circulating CD8+ T-cell counts.

Sequencing was performed with immunoSEQ multiplex PCR; in TCRdb, only in-frame clones are kept and a portion is missing. The table has over 95,000 clones, 58% seen once. This CDR3 contains 13 residues. V gave up 3 bases and J gave up 2 bases, with 8 bases separating them. The germline CDR1 and CDR2 sequences are MNHNS and SASEGT. With regard to this clone: As yet, its antigen is unknown.

This chain links TRBV6-1 with TRBJ2-7, with D unresolved. This clonotype was obtained from a human donor with chronic lymphocytic leukemia. The sequencing used PBMCs, collected after 24 months of ibrutinib treatment. Here the CDR3 DNA reads TGTGCCAGCAGTGACACCGACACCTACGAGCAGTACTTC. It yields the protein CASSDTDTYEQYF.